The 11 T cell receptor beta chains below were found in one sample sequenced in a study of cytomegalovirus exposure and HLA in healthy donors. PCR involved 60 Vbeta and 13 Jbeta primers. The method was immunoSEQ multiplex PCR; TCRdb's version includes in-frame clones alone and lacks a portion of them. The sample includes 200,000 or so clones, less than 85% of them seen just once. The sequenced material came from PBMCs. These receptors originate from a man between 18 and 29 years old in good health and CMV-seronegative.

A remark on this clone: A junction end diverges from the germline sequence, so it may reflect a read error. V is TRBV7-9 and J is TRBJ1-1; 9 bases map to TRBD1. The CDR3 is 14 amino acids. Germline V lookup: CDR1 SEHNR, CDR2 FQNEAQ (reference sequence). The CDR3 DNA follows: TGTGCCGGCAGCTTCGGGACAGGGAGTGAAGAAGCTTTCTTT. Its protein product is CAGSFGTGSEEAFF.

The chain uses TRBV7-9 and TRBJ2-7, with 7 nucleotides matching TRBD1. J was trimmed by 3 bases and V by 5 bases; bases with no gene match: 10. The CDR3 length is 15 residues. Germline V gene lookup returns CDR1 SEHNR and CDR2 FQNEAQ (reference sequence). In nucleotides, the CDR3 is TGTGCCAGCAGCACCGACAGGGCTACAGACTACGAGCAGTACTTC. This codes for CASSTDRATDYEQYF. The whole variable domain, remainder taken from reference TRBV7-9 and TRBJ2-7, is DTGVSQNPRHKITKRGQNVTFRCDPISEHNRLYWYRQTLGQGPEFLTYFQNEAQLEKSRLLSDRFSAERPKGSFSTLEIQRTEQGDSAMYLCASSTDRATDYEQYFGPGTRLTVT.

This chain connects TRBV29-1 to TRBJ1-1, with a weak D call TRBD1 (5 bases). The CDR3 has 13 amino acids. The V and J ends lost 7 bases and 1 base respectively, with 13 bases between them. Germline V lookup: CDR1 SQVTM, CDR2 ANQGSEA. The CDR3 here is CSARTGGNTEAFF. In DNA, the CDR3 is TGCAGCGCCAGAACGGGGGGGAACACTGAAGCTTTCTTT. Filled out from reference TRBV29-1 and TRBJ1-1, the complete variable domain reads SAVISQKPSRDICQRGTSLTIQCQVDSQVTMMFWYRQQPGQSLTLIATANQGSEATYESGFVIDKFPISRPNLTFSTLTVSNMSPEDSSIYLCSARTGGNTEAFFGQGTRLTVV.

The J gene is TRBJ1-5, the V gene TRBV4-2; 7 nucleotides match TRBD1. The CDR3 is 13 residues long. Germline assignment: CDR1 LGHNA and CDR2 YNFKEQ. V was pared by 9 bases and J by 3 bases, with 5 bases of the junction left unmatched. The DNA of the CDR3 is TGTGCCAGTTCCGGGACAGTCAATCAGCCCCAGCATTTT. Its protein product is CASSGTVNQPQHF.

The CDR3, as DNA: TGTGCCTGGAGTGCCGCGACAGGGCATGAGCAGTTCTTC. This sequence encodes CAWSAATGHEQFF. The chain has TRBV30 and TRBJ2-1, with 7 bases identical to TRBD1. Trimming cost V 1 base and J 8 bases; bases outside gene matches: 5. The CDR3 runs 13 residues. Germline V lookup: CDR1 GTSNPN, CDR2 SVGIG (reference sequence).

V usage is TRBV27 and J usage is TRBJ1-5, with a possible D match to TRBD1 (5 bases). This CDR3 is built from 14 residues. Deletions cut 3 bases from V and 8 bases from J, with 14 bases between. CDR1 and CDR2 from the germline V gene are MNHEY and SMNVEV (reference sequence). The CDR3 region is CASSFGGSSEPQHF. For the CDR3, the DNA is TGTGCCAGCAGTTTTGGGGGGAGTTCGGAGCCCCAGCATTTT.

This sequence joins TRBV5-1 and TRBJ1-4; TRBD1 is a possible D gene (5 bases). V was shortened by 2 bases and J by 7 bases, with 15 bases between the two germline ends. Germline CDR1 SGHRS, CDR2 YFSETQ. This CDR3 has 15 residues. The CDR3 here is CASSFLQGMGEKLFF. DNA for the CDR3: TGCGCCAGCAGCTTTTTGCAGGGAATGGGTGAAAAACTGTTTTTT.

The chain is built from TRBV12-2 and TRBJ2-3; the table's D gene call, TRBD2, was not cross checked with the DNA. TRBV12-2 corresponds to a pseudogene. This CDR3 is 17 amino acids long. DNA of the CDR3: TGTGCAAGTCGCTTAAGGGACGCGGCGGGGGATATAGATACGCAGTATTTT. Translated, it gives CASRLRDAAGDIDTQYF.

This chain uses TRBV28 with TRBJ1-1; 9 bases align to TRBD1. From germline, CDR1 is MDHEN and CDR2 SYDVKM. V shed 3 bases and J 6 bases; nucleotides not matched to a gene: 2. The length of the CDR3 is 13 residues. The CDR3 region is CASSFYRGPEAFF. CDR3 sequence (DNA): TGTGCCAGCAGTTTCTACAGGGGGCCTGAAGCTTTCTTT.

The chain is built from TRBV9 and TRBJ2-3, with D unclear. Trimming shortened V by 0 bases and J by 2 bases, and 7 bases separated the two germline ends. The germline V gene encodes CDR1 SGDLS and CDR2 YYNGEE. This CDR3 spans 14 amino acids. The CDR3 bases are TGTGCCAGCAGCGTAGAGCGAAACACAGATACGCAGTATTTT. Translation gives CASSVERNTDTQYF.

The rearrangement joins TRBV5-1 to TRBJ2-1; no definite D call. This CDR3 region has 17 residues. Trimming shortened V by 2 bases and J by 9 bases, and 24 bases separated the two germline ends. The germline gives CDR1 SGHRS, CDR2 YFSETQ. The CDR3 protein is CASSFSSQTVRSGEQFF. The CDR3 DNA sequence: TGCGCCAGCAGCTTTAGTTCTCAAACGGTCCGGTCGGGTGAGCAGTTCTTC.